This T cell receptor beta chain was recovered during a study of cytomegalovirus exposure and HLA in healthy donors. About the research overall: A preliminary data release comprised around 85 million unique TCRs obtained from HLA-typed donors.

Study-wide findings and caveats: Analysis performed later showed TCR beta chains linked to HLA being more clonally expanded than equally common others. The likely origin of a cluster of highly shared sequence variants was a sequencing artifact.

V gave up 1 base and J gave up 3 bases; unmatched junction bases: 3. Per germline, CDR1 LGHNA and CDR2 YNFKEQ. The CDR3 covers 15 residues. Amplification used 60 Vbeta primers and 13 Jbeta primers. Under the authors' procedure: About 80 million unique TCR beta chains, roughly 11 million of them shared, were counted by a later analysis. The data were produced by immunoSEQ multiplex PCR, yet TCRdb's version contains in-frame clones alone and is incomplete. The DNA gave D and trimming, while V, J and clone size come from that table. Of about 160,000 clones listed, 60% to 80% are singletons. With respect to this clone: What it binds is not known.

The sample taken for sequencing was PBMCs. The chain has TRBV4-2 and TRBJ2-5, with TRBD1 matching 9 bases. The TCR was taken from a male donor in good health and CMV-seronegative. The CDR3 sequence is CASSQVGTGKETQYF. The CDR3 bases are TGTGCCAGCAGCCAAGTGGGGACAGGGAAAGAGACCCAGTACTTC.